Listed below are T cell receptor beta chains from one sample, sequenced in a study of shared clonotypes between healthy human individuals. This table comes from immunoSEQ multiplex PCR, and its TCRdb copy is limited to in-frame clones, with some not included. The repertoire consists of about 1.1 million clones, with around 78% occurring once and the leading ten covering around 0.47%. The sequencing input was memory CD4+ T cells from PBMCs. These receptors came from a man younger than 35 in good health. Some clones in this sample may be carry-over from other donors' samples. Both conserved end residues are part of each CDR3. The D gene is left open where the match is weak. The size entry is marked missing in some rows and otherwise reads once, few, many or a size class.

len	j_gene	v_gene	d_gene	abundance	CDR3aa	CDR3nt
12	TRBJ1-5	TRBV7-2	.	.	CASNTMNQPQHF	TGTGCCAGCAACACGATGAATCAGCCCCAGCATTTT
12	TRBJ2-7	TRBV28	TRBD2	few	CASGGGAYEQYF	TGTGCCTCCGGGGGGGGTGCCTACGAGCAGTACTTC
13	TRBJ1-1	TRBV10-2	.	.	CASTRTANTEAFF	TGCGCCAGCACCCGGACAGCCAACACTGAAGCTTTCTTT
15	TRBJ2-3	TRBV4-2	.	few	CASSPPGGSLDTQYF	TGTGCCAGCAGCCCCCCAGGGGGGAGTTTGGATACGCAGTATTTT
14	TRBJ1-4	TRBV5-1	.	.	CASSFVGSNEKLFF	TGCGCCAGCAGCTTCGTGGGGAGTAATGAAAAACTGTTTTTT
15	TRBJ1-1	TRBV11-1	TRBD1	.	CASSLDPGQGTRAFF	TGTGCCAGCAGCTTAGACCCGGGACAGGGGACTCGGGCTTTCTTT
14	TRBJ1-5	TRBV30	TRBD1	.	CACTGGGSNQPQHF	TGTGCCTGTACAGGGGGCGGGAGCAATCAGCCCCAGCATTTT
18	TRBJ2-3	TRBV5-1	TRBD2	.	CASSLVPGLAGDTDTQYF	TGCGCCAGCAGCCTGGTTCCGGGACTAGCGGGAGACACAGATACGCAGTATTTT
12	TRBJ1-1	TRBV6-1	.	.	CASRDGNTEAFF	TGTGCCAGCAGAGACGGGAACACTGAAGCTTTCTTT
14	TRBJ2-3	TRBV5-6	.	.	CASSPEQGSDTQYF	TGTGCCAGCAGCCCAGAACAGGGATCAGATACGCAGTATTTT
13	TRBJ2-1	TRBV9	.	few	CASSVGNGFEQFF	TGTGCCAGCAGCGTAGGGAACGGTTTTGAGCAGTTCTTC
14	TRBJ2-5	TRBV5-1	TRBD1	.	CASSSSTGKETQYF	TGCGCCAGCAGCTCCTCGACAGGGAAAGAGACCCAGTACTTC
19	TRBJ2-1	TRBV6-1	TRBD2	.	CASSGGGLAGGTTYNEQFF	TGTGCCAGCAGTGGGGGGGGTCTAGCGGGAGGCACAACTTACAATGAGCAGTTCTTC
15	TRBJ1-4	TRBV27	.	few	CASSLFARSFEKLFF	TGTGCCAGCAGTTTATTCGCCCGGTCCTTTGAAAAACTGTTTTTT
14	TRBJ1-2	TRBV5-5	.	.	CASSLDPGNYGYTF	TGTGCCAGCAGCTTGGATCCGGGTAACTATGGCTACACCTTC
16	TRBJ2-4	TRBV5-1	.	few	CASSLAENMAKNIQYF	TGCGCCAGCAGCTTGGCCGAAAACATGGCCAAAAACATTCAGTACTTC
16	TRBJ2-7	TRBV4-1	TRBD1	.	CASSQAPGQGSHEQYF	TGCGCCAGCAGCCAAGCACCGGGACAGGGGTCCCACGAGCAGTACTTC
10	TRBJ1-1	TRBV2	.	.	CASSRQKAFF	TGTGCCAGCAGTAGACAGAAAGCTTTCTTT
15	TRBJ2-7	TRBV5-3	TRBD2	.	CASSQEGGSRYGQHF	TGCGCCAGCAGCCAAGAAGGCGGGAGTAGATACGGTCAGCACTTC
13	TRBJ1-2	TRBV5-8	.	.	CASSFQGRQGYTF	TGTGCCAGCAGCTTTCAGGGAAGGCAAGGCTACACCTTC
17	TRBJ2-1	TRBV9	TRBD2	.	CASSVSGGTSGNNEQFF	TGTGCCAGCAGCGTTAGCGGCGGGACTAGCGGGAACAATGAGCAGTTCTTC
15	TRBJ1-1	TRBV7-8	TRBD1	.	CASSSVDRGGTEAFF	TGTGCCAGCAGCTCCGTAGACAGGGGTGGAACTGAAGCTTTCTTT
13	TRBJ2-1	TRBV28	TRBD1	once	CASSGQGANEQFF	TGTGCCAGCTCCGGACAGGGGGCGAATGAGCAGTTCTTC
13	TRBJ1-1	TRBV7-2	TRBD1	.	CASSLWDTRGAFF	TGTGCCAGCAGCCTCTGGGACACCAGGGGGGCTTTCTTT